These 21 T cell receptor beta chains originate from one sample sequenced in a study of blood T cells in healthy people across ages. PCR was performed a second time for about 6 to 12 cycles using a sample-barcoded 5' primer and a J-beta primer mix. MiXCR, run by TCRdb on the 5' RACE reads, gives a single entry per CDR3 protein. Here the sample spans some 1.4 million distinct CDR3 sequences, 42% being singletons. Sequenced material: blood. Receptor source: a woman between 18 and 29 years old in good health.

This rearrangement joins TRBV2 to TRBJ2-5; D possibly uses TRBD1 or TRBD2 (5 bases each). The CDR3 sequence is 14 residues long. Germline CDR1 SNHLY, CDR2 FYNNEI. With 6 bases removed from V and 5 bases from J, the gap between germline ends came to 16 bases. Here the CDR3 reads CASSALATEETQYF. Here the CDR3 DNA reads TGTGCCAGCAGCGCTTTAGCGACAGAGGAGACCCAGTACTTC.

V gene TRBV5-1 combines with J gene TRBJ2-5; the D gene is possibly TRBD1 (6 bases). The CDR3 has 15 residues. CDR1 is SGHRS, CDR2 YFSETQ, per germline. Trimming left V 7 bases short and J 0 bases short, with 16 bases between. The CDR3 loop reads CASSSPQGYQETQYF. The DNA for the CDR3 is TGCGCCAGCTCATCCCCCCAGGGGTACCAAGAGACCCAGTACTTC.

V usage is TRBV28 and J usage is TRBJ2-7; no clear D. V was clipped by 8 bases and J by 6 bases, with 32 bases between them. CDR3 length: 18 amino acids. Germline V gives CDR1 MDHEN, CDR2 SYDVKM. The CDR3 spells CASRKNFLPRLQSTEQYF. In DNA, the CDR3 is TGTGCCAGCCGTAAAAATTTTCTTCCTAGATTGCAAAGTACCGAGCAGTACTTC.

CDR3 DNA sequence: TGCAGCGTTGAAGACGGACAGGGGGTGGTCGGAGAGACCCAGTACTTC. Amino acid sequence: CSVEDGQGVVGETQYF. This chain links TRBV29-1 with TRBJ2-5; 10 positions match TRBD1. The CDR3 contains 16 residues. Germline V gives CDR1 SQVTM, CDR2 ANQGSEA. The ends lost 0 bases at V and 4 bases at J; junction bases unmatched: 8.

The chain combines TRBV12-5 with TRBJ2-3, with D hard to call. V lost 1 base to trimming and J lost 6 bases, with 8 bases between them. Germline values: CDR1 LGHNT, CDR2 FRNRAP. The CDR3 consists of 13 residues. The CDR3 here is CASGLAPVDTQYF. Written as DNA, the CDR3 is TGTGCTAGTGGTTTGGCCCCGGTTGATACGCAGTATTTT.

This clonotype showed up just a few times. This chain joins TRBV4-1 and TRBJ2-5; 8 bases fit TRBD2. The germline V gene encodes CDR1 MGHRA and CDR2 YSYEKL. CDR3 length equals 15 residues. V lost 0 bases, J lost 5 bases, and 5 bases stayed unmatched. The CDR3 coding sequence is TGCGCCAGCAGCCAAGAGGCCGGGACTAGGGAGACCCAGTACTTC. Translated, it gives CASSQEAGTRETQYF.

The V and J genes are TRBV4-2 and TRBJ1-2; 9 nucleotides agree with TRBD1. The CDR3 contains 13 residues. J gave up 13 bases and V 1 base, and 7 bases lay outside the gene matches. Germline loops: CDR1 LGHNA, CDR2 YNFKEQ. The CDR3 is CASSQGTGVDGTF. In DNA form, the CDR3 reads TGTGCCAGCAGCCAAGGGACAGGGGTTGACGGCACCTTC.

This clonotype occurred a few times. This chain uses TRBV7-9 with TRBJ2-7, with 8 bases identical to TRBD2. Germline lookup yields CDR1 SEHNR and CDR2 FQNEAQ (reference sequence). This CDR3 comprises 17 residues. V shed 5 bases, J shed 1 base, and the junction held 13 bases outside the gene matches. The CDR3 loop is CASSMGLGAGGSYEQYF. CDR3 in DNA: TGTGCCAGCAGCATGGGCCTTGGGGCGGGAGGTTCCTACGAGCAGTACTTC.

Worth noting for this clonotype: A much larger clonotype is one base distant, so this may be a read error. The V call is TRBV3-1, the J call TRBJ2-1; weak D call: TRBD2 (6 bases). The CDR3 runs to 15 residues. Germline V CDR1 and CDR2: LGHDT, YNNKEL (reference sequence). CDR3 DNA sequence: TGTCCCAGCAGCCCCTTTAAGATAGCGGCCAATGAGCAGTTCTTC. This gives the protein CPSSPFKIAANEQFF.

This chain connects TRBV12-3 or TRBV12-4 to TRBJ2-3; 11 bases fit TRBD2. Germline trimming cut 7 bases from V and 1 base from J; bases unmatched to any gene: 4. The CDR3 has 15 amino acids. Here the CDR3 DNA reads TGTGCCAGCACCGTACTAGCGGGGGGCACAGATACGCAGTATTTT. Translating it yields CASTVLAGGTDTQYF.

The chain recombines TRBV3-1 with TRBJ2-5, with D perhaps being TRBD1 or TRBD2 (5 bases each). The DNA end favors TRBJ2-7, so the J call may be wrong. Germline CDR1 and CDR2: LGHDT and YNNKEL (reference sequence). CDR3 length: 15 amino acids. The CDR3 DNA reads as TGTGCCAGCAGCCAGCCCCTCGGGACCTACTACGAGCAGTACTTC. Its translation: CASSQPLGTYYEQYF.

Details on this clonotype: A much larger clone sits a single nucleotide away, making a read error possible. The chain joins TRBV5-5 to TRBJ2-3, with TRBD2 matching 9 bases. The CDR3 contains 17 residues. Germline V gene data show CDR1 as SGHKS and CDR2 as YYEKEE (reference sequence). After removal of 4 bases from V and 0 bases from J, the junction contained 9 bases not matched to a gene. The CDR3, as DNA: TGTGCCAGCAGCCGAGCGGGGGGACGTCCTAGCACAGATACGCAGTATTTT. Translation gives CASSRAGGRPSTDTQYF.

The V and J genes are TRBV27 and TRBJ2-5, with D perhaps TRBD2 (6 bases). The J call is uncertain, as TRBJ2-7 better fits the DNA end. Germline CDR1 is MNHEY and CDR2 is SMNVEV (reference sequence). The CDR3 runs 15 residues. DNA of the CDR3: TGTGCCAGCTCAGACTCGGGGGAAGGACTTAACGAGCAGTACTTC. It is translated as CASSDSGEGLNEQYF.

This clonotype turned up a few times. The gene calls are TRBV20-1 and TRBJ1-2, with TRBD1 matching over 11 bases. V dropped 7 bases and J dropped 0; count of bases not matched to a gene: 10. Germline V gene sequence: CDR1 DFQATT, CDR2 SNEGSKA (reference sequence). There are 16 residues in the CDR3. As DNA, the CDR3 is TGCAGTGTCTCCGGGAGGGGACAGGGGGCTAACTATGGCTACACCTTC. Amino acids: CSVSGRGQGANYGYTF.

V usage is TRBV6-2 or TRBV6-3 and J usage is TRBJ2-1; a possible D gene is TRBD1 (6 bases). Trimming removed 6 bases at V and 5 bases at J, with 14 bases between. The length of the CDR3 is 14 residues. Germline-derived CDR1 and CDR2 are MNHEY and SVGEGT. The CDR3 loop is CASRTGIGHNEQFF. The DNA for the CDR3 is TGTGCCAGCAGAACAGGGATCGGCCACAATGAGCAGTTCTTC.

The CDR3 region has the DNA TGTGCCAGCAGCCAAGTAGACGAACCCGTAGGCTACACCTTC. Protein product: CASSQVDEPVGYTF. V usage is TRBV4-2 and J usage is TRBJ1-2; D gene uncertain. Trimming pared 1 base from V and 8 bases from J, leaving 14 bases between. The germline gives CDR1 LGHNA, CDR2 YNFKEQ. The CDR3 sequence is 14 residues long.

Concerning this clonotype: A clone one base away is much larger, so this may be a read error. V and J are TRBV20-1 and TRBJ2-5; a possible D gene is TRBD2 (5 bases). CDR3 length equals 15 residues. Germline CDR1 and CDR2: DFQATT and SNEGSKA (reference sequence). With 5 bases removed from V and 11 bases from J, the gap between germline ends came to 27 bases. The CDR3 reads CSAVEALVVMDEQYF. CDR3 bases: TGCAGTGCTGTGGAGGCTTTGGTCGTGATGGATGAGCAGTACTTC.

The genes are TRBV16 and TRBJ2-7; D is unresolved. CDR1 and CDR2 (germline): KGHSY, FQNENV. The CDR3 runs to 12 residues. Trimming left V 0 bases short and J 5 bases short, with 5 bases between. The CDR3 DNA follows: TGTGCCAGCAGCCAATCCTTGGACGAGCAGTACTTC. This sequence encodes CASSQSLDEQYF.

On this clonotype itself: Germline is not matched at one junction end, which may reflect a read error. The chain links TRBV6-1 to TRBJ2-2, with 7 bases fitting TRBD1. Germline assignment: CDR1 MNHNS and CDR2 SASEGT. CDR3 size: 14 residues. This CDR3 is CASSHTGDTGELFF. The CDR3 DNA sequence: TGCGCCAGCAGTCATACAGGGGACACCGGGGAGCTGTTTTTT.

In this sample, this clonotype turned up once. At one boundary the junction diverges from the germline segment, which might be a read error. The J gene is TRBJ2-1, the V gene TRBV6-1; 9 bases line up with TRBD2. Germline loops: CDR1 MNHNS, CDR2 SASEGT. The CDR3 length is 19 residues. Here the CDR3 reads CASSGEGLAGYYSYNGQFF. CDR3 nucleotides: TGTGCCAGCAGTGGGGAGGGGCTAGCGGGATACTACTCCTACAATGGGCAGTTCTTC.

This rearrangement joins TRBV19 to TRBJ2-1, with D perhaps matching TRBD2 (6 bases). This CDR3 region has 14 residues. The V end lost 3 bases, the J end lost 8 bases, and 14 bases lay between the germline ends. Germline V gene sequence: CDR1 LNHDA, CDR2 SQIVND (reference sequence). CDR3 sequence reads: CASSIVAAEDEQFF. The DNA for the CDR3 is TGTGCCAGTAGTATCGTAGCGGCAGAGGATGAGCAGTTCTTC.